This TCR beta chain is drawn from a study of blood T cell repertoires in COVID-19. In the study overall: The cDNA or gDNA used as material had been derived from T cells, B-cell-depleted T cells, or PBMCs.

Measured with immunoSEQ multiplex PCR; TCRdb has only the in-frame clones, and not every one. The table lists fewer than 90,000 clones, roughly nine tenths of them singletons. The CDR3 is 13 residues long. With V trimmed by 8 bases and J by 10 bases, 13 bases remained unmatched. In germline, CDR1 is SNHLY, CDR2 FYNNEI. The receptor was isolated from an elderly man in a cohort sampled during active COVID-19. Material for sequencing was peripheral blood. The chain joins TRBV2 to TRBJ1-2, with TRBD1 matching 7 bases. Here the CDR3 reads CASRYNRGGFYTF. The CDR3 nucleotides read TGTGCCAGCCGGTATAACAGGGGAGGCTTCTACACCTTC.